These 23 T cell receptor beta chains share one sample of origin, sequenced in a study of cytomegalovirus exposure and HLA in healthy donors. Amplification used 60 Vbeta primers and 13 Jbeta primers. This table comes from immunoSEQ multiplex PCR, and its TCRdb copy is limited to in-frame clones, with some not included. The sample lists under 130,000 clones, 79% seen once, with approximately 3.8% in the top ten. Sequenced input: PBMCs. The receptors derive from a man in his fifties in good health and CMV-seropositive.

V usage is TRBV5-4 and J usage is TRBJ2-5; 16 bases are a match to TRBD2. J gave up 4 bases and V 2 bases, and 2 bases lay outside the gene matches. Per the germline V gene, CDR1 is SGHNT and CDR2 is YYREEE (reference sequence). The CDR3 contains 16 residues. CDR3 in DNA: TGTGCCAGCAGCTTCGGGACTAGCGGGAGGGGAGAGACCCAGTACTTC. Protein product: CASSFGTSGRGETQYF.

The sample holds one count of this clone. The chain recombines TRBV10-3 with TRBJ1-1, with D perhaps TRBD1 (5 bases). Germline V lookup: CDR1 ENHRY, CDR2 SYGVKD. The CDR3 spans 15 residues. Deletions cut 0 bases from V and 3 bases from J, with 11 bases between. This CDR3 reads CAISESAGRDTEAFF. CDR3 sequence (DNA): TGTGCCATCAGTGAGTCTGCAGGGAGGGACACTGAAGCTTTCTTT.

CDR3 DNA sequence: TGCGCCAGCAGCTCCGGACTAGCGGGAGGGGAGGCAGATACGCAGTATTTT. This translates into CASSSGLAGGEADTQYF. The chain recombines TRBV5-1 with TRBJ2-3; TRBD2 agrees at 15 bases. CDR3 length: 17 amino acids. Germline V gives CDR1 SGHRS, CDR2 YFSETQ. Trimming at V came to 3 bases and at J to 4 bases, leaving 6 bases not matched to a gene. Filled out from reference TRBV5-1 and TRBJ2-3, the complete variable domain reads KAGVTQTPRYLIKTRGQQVTLSCSPISGHRSVSWYQQTPGQGLQFLFEYFSETQRNKGNFPGRFSGRQFSNSRSEMNVSTLELGDSALYLCASSSGLAGGEADTQYFGPGTRLTVL.

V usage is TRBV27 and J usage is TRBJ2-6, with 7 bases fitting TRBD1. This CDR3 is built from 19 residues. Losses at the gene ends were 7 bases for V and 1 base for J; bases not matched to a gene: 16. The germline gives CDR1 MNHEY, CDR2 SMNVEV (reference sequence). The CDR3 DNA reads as TGTGCCAGCACCCGGATAAGGAGGACAGGTCAATCTGGGGCCAACGTCCTGACTTTC. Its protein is CASTRIRRTGQSGANVLTF.

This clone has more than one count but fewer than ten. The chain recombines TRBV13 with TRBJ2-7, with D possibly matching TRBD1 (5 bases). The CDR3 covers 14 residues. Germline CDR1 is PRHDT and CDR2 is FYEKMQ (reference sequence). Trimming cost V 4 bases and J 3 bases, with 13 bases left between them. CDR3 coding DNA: TGTGCCAGCAGCTCCCCCAGGGAAGACTACGAGCAGTACTTC. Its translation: CASSSPREDYEQYF. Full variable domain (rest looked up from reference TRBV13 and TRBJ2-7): AAGVIQSPRHLIKEKRETATLKCYPIPRHDTVYWYQQGPGQDPQFLISFYEKMQSDKGSIPDRFSAQQFSDYHSELNMSSLELGDSALYFCASSSPREDYEQYFGPGTRLTVT.

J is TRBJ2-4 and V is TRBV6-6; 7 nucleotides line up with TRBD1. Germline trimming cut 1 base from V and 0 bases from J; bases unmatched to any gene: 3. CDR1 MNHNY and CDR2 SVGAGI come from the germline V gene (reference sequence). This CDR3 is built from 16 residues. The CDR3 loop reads CASSYLGTVAKNIQYF. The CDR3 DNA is TGTGCCAGCAGTTACTTGGGGACAGTAGCCAAAAACATTCAGTACTTC.

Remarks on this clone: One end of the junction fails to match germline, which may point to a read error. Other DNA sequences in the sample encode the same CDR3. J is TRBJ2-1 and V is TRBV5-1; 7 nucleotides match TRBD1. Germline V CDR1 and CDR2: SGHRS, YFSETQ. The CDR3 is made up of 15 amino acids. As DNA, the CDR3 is TGCGCCAGTAGCTTCTTCACAGGGGACGTGGATGAGCAGTTCTTC. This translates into CASSFFTGDVDEQFF.

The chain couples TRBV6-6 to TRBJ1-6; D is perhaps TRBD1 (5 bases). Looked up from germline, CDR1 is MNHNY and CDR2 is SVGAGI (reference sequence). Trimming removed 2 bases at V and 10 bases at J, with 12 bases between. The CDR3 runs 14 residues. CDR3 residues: CASSYPDSGSPLHF. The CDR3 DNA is TGTGCCAGCAGTTACCCCGACAGTGGCTCACCCCTCCACTTT.

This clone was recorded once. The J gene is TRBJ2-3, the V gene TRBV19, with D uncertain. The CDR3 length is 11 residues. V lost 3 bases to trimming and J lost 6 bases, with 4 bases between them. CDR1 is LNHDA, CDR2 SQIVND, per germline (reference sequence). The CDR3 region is CASSIRDTQYF. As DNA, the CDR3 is TGTGCCAGTAGTATTCGTGATACGCAGTATTTT.

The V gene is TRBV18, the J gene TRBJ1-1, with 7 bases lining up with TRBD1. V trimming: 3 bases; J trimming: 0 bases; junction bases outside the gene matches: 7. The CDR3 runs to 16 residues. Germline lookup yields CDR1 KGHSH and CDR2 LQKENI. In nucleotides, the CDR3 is TGTGCCAGCTCACCCGGGACAGTAGAGCTGAACACTGAAGCTTTCTTT. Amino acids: CASSPGTVELNTEAFF.

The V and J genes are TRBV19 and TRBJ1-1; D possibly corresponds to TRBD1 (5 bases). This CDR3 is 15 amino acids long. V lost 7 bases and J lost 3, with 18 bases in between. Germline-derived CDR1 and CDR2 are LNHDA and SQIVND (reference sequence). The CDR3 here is CASNLGVVDDTEAFF. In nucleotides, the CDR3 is TGTGCCAGTAACCTAGGGGTGGTGGACGACACTGAAGCTTTCTTT.

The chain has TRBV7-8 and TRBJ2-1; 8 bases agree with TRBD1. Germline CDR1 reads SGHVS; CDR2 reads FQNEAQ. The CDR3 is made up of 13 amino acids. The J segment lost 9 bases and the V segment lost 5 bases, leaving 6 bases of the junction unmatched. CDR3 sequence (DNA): TGTGCCAGCAGCGACGGACAGGGTGCTGAGCAGTTCTTC. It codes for CASSDGQGAEQFF.

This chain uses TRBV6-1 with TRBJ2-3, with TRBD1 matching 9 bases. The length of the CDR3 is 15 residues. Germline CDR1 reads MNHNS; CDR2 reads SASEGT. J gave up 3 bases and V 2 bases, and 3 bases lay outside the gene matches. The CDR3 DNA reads TGTGCCAGCAGTGAAACGACAGGGGGTACAGATACGCAGTATTTT. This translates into CASSETTGGTDTQYF.

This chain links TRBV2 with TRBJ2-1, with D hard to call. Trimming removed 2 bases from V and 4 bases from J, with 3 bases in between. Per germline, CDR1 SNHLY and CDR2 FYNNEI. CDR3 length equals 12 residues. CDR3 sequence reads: CASSEPYNEQFF. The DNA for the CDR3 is TGTGCCAGCAGTGAACCTTACAATGAGCAGTTCTTC.

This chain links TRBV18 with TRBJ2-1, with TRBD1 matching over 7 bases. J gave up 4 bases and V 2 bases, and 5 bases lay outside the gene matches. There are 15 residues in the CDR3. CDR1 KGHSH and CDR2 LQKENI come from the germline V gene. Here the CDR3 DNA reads TGTGCCAGCTCACCAGGGCAGGGGGTATACAATGAGCAGTTCTTC. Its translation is CASSPGQGVYNEQFF.

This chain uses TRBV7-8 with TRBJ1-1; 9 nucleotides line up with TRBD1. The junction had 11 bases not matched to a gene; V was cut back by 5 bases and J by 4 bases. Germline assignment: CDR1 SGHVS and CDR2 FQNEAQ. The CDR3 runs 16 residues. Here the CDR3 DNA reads TGTGCCAGCAGCCTTACCCCGGGACAGGGCTTCACTGAAGCTTTCTTT. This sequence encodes CASSLTPGQGFTEAFF.

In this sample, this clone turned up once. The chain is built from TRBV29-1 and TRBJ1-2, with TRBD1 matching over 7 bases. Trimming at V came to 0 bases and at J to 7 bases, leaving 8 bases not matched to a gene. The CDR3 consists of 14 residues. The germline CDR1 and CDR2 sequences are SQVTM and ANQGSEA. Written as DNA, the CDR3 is TGCAGCGTTGAAGAACGACAGGGATCTTTTGGCTACACCTTC. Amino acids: CSVEERQGSFGYTF.

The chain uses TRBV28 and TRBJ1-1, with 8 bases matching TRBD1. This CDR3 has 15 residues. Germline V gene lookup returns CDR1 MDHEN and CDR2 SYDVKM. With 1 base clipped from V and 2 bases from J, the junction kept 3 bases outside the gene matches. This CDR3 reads CASSLSGTGNTEAFF. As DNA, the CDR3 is TGTGCCAGCAGTTTATCCGGGACAGGTAACACTGAAGCTTTCTTT.

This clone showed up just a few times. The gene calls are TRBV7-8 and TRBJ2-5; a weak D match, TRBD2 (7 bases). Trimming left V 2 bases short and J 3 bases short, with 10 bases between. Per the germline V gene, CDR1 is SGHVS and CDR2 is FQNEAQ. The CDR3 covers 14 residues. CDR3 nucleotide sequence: TGTGCCAGCAGCTTAAGGGGGGGGGAAGAGACCCAGTACTTC. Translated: CASSLRGGEETQYF.

CDR3 protein: CASSLGGDRDTQYF. CDR3 nucleotides: TGCGCCAGCAGCCTGGGGGGGGACCGGGATACGCAGTATTTT. The rearrangement joins TRBV5-1 to TRBJ2-3, with 7 bases matching TRBD2. V trimming: 4 bases; J trimming: 6 bases; junction bases outside the gene matches: 8. This CDR3 region has 14 residues. Looked up from germline, CDR1 is SGHRS and CDR2 is YFSETQ.

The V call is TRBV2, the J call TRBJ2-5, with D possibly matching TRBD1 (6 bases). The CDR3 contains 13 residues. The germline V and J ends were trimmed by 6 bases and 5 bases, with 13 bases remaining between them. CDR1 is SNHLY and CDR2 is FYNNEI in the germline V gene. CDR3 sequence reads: CASRPDRGETQYF. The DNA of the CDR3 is TGTGCCAGCAGGCCGGACAGAGGGGAGACCCAGTACTTC. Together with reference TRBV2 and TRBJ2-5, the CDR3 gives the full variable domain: EPEVTQTPSHQVTQMGQEVILRCVPISNHLYFYWYRQILGQKVEFLVSFYNNEISEKSEIFDDQFSVERPDGSNFTLKIRSTKLEDSAMYFCASRPDRGETQYFGPGTRLLVL.

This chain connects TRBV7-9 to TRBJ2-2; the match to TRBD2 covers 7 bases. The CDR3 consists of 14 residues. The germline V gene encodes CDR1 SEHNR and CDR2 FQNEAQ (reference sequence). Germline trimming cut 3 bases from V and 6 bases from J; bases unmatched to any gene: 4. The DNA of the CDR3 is TGTGCCAGCAGCTTTGGGACTATTTCCGGGGAGCTGTTTTTT. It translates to CASSFGTISGELFF. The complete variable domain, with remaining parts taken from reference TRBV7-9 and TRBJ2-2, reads DTGVSQNPRHKITKRGQNVTFRCDPISEHNRLYWYRQTLGQGPEFLTYFQNEAQLEKSRLLSDRFSAERPKGSFSTLEIQRTEQGDSAMYLCASSFGTISGELFFGEGSRLTVL.

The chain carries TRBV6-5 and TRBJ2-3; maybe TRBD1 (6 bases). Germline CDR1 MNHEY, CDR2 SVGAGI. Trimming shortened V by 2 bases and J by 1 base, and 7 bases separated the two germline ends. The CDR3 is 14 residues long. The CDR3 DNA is TGTGCCAGCAGTTACGGGGGCGGCACAGATACGCAGTATTTT. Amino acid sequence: CASSYGGGTDTQYF.